The 6 T cell receptor beta chains presented below share a single source sample, sequenced in a study of T cell responses to AZD1222 COVID-19 vaccine. Assay used: immunoSEQ multiplex PCR; TCRdb lists only in-frame clones, some missing. The sample includes some 100,000 clones, 85% to 90% of them seen just once. The sequencing used peripheral blood, collected on day 0 of AZD1222 vaccination. The receptors were sampled from an adult in good health.

A word on this clone: In the same sample, other DNA sequences code for this CDR3. V usage is TRBV3-1 (or the pseudogene TRBV3-2) and J usage is TRBJ2-1, with no clear D. V dropped 1 base and J dropped 6 bases, with 7 bases sitting between them. The CDR3 spans 13 residues. CDR1 LGHDT and CDR2 YNNKEL come from the germline V gene (reference sequence). This CDR3 is CASSQVMSNEQFF. In DNA form, the CDR3 reads TGTGCCAGCAGCCAAGTTATGTCCAATGAGCAGTTCTTC.

This clone was recorded many times. The chain joins TRBV4-1 to TRBJ2-5; 8 bases fit TRBD1. From germline, CDR1 is MGHRA and CDR2 YSYEKL. V lost 2 bases and J lost 3; bases outside the gene matches: 2. This CDR3 has 14 amino acids. The CDR3 region is CASSQPTGEETQYF. The CDR3 bases are TGCGCCAGCAGCCAACCGACAGGGGAAGAGACCCAGTACTTC.

The chain recombines TRBV7-8 with TRBJ2-5; no reliable D call. CDR1 SGHVS and CDR2 FQNEAQ come from the germline V gene. V lost 4 bases and J 4 bases, leaving 13 bases between the germline ends. This CDR3 is built from 14 residues. Here the CDR3 DNA reads TGTGCCAGCAGCTCCTCTAACTTGGGAGAGACCCAGTACTTC. This gives the protein CASSSSNLGETQYF.

The rearrangement links TRBV29-1 to TRBJ2-7; 11 nucleotides align to TRBD1. Per the germline V gene, CDR1 is SQVTM and CDR2 is ANQGSEA. The CDR3 covers 15 residues. J gave up 3 bases and V 1 base, and 5 bases lay outside the gene matches. The CDR3 region is CSVEVPGTGGYEQYF. In DNA, the CDR3 is TGCAGCGTTGAAGTACCCGGGACAGGGGGCTACGAGCAGTACTTC.

This chain uses TRBV28 with TRBJ2-6; D is unclear. Trimming shortened V by 6 bases and J by 2 bases, and 2 bases separated the two germline ends. Germline V gene data show CDR1 as MDHEN and CDR2 as SYDVKM. The CDR3 has 12 amino acids. The CDR3 sequence: CASSAGANVLTF. DNA for the CDR3: TGTGCCAGCAGCGCTGGGGCCAACGTCCTGACTTTC.

The chain recombines TRBV6-5 with TRBJ1-3; D is ambiguous. The ends were cut back, 5 bases at V and 5 bases at J, with 16 bases in the middle. CDR3 length: 15 amino acids. Germline CDR1 is MNHEY and CDR2 is SVGAGI. CDR3 in DNA: TGTGCCAGCAGTACCGAATGGAACACGAGAAACACCATATATTTT. Translated: CASSTEWNTRNTIYF.